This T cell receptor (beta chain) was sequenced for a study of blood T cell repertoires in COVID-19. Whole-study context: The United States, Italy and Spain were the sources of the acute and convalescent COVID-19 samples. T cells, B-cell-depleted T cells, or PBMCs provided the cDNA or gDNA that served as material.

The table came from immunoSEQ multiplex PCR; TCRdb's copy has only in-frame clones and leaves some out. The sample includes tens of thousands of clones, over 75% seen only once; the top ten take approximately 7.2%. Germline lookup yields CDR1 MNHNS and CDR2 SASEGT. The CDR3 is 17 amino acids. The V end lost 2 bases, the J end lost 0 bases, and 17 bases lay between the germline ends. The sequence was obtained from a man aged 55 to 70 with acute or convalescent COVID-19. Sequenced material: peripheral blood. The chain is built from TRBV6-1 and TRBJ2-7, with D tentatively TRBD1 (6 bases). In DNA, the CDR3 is TGTGCCAGCAGTGAACAGGAGGTGGGGGCCCACTCCTACGAGCAGTACTTC. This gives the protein CASSEQEVGAHSYEQYF.